This TCR beta chain was sequenced for a study of blood T cell repertoires in COVID-19. Generated by immunoSEQ multiplex PCR, the TCRdb table keeps only in-frame clones and is missing some. The sample lists roughly 400,000 clones; about 83% were seen once. Participants, roughly 18 to 90 years old, spanned more than 20 US areas. Recovered status in Cohort 3 required two negative PCRs, clearance, or symptom resolution. Trimming shortened V by 0 bases and J by 7 bases, and 22 bases separated the two germline ends. Per the germline V gene, CDR1 is GTSNPN and CDR2 is SVGIG (reference sequence). The CDR3 is made up of 18 amino acids.

This clonotype originated in a woman in her forties or fifties who had recovered from COVID-19. Sequenced input: PBMCs or T cells enriched from blood (not recorded which). The rearrangement uses TRBV30 and TRBJ1-6; a weak D match, TRBD1 (6 bases). Here the CDR3 reads CAWSVSSAGGAWNSPLHF. Here the CDR3 DNA reads TGTGCCTGGAGTGTAAGCTCTGCGGGGGGCGCATGGAATTCACCCCTCCACTTT.